This T cell receptor (beta chain) was identified during a study of blood T cell repertoires in COVID-19. Study information: Researchers got acute and convalescent COVID-19 samples from the United States, Italy and Spain. PBMCs, B-cell-depleted T cells, or T cells provided the cDNA or gDNA that made up the material.

Authors' data handling: Estimates of nucleated cell counts were drawn from the amplification of reference gene primers. The method was immunoSEQ multiplex PCR; TCRdb's version includes in-frame clones alone and lacks a portion of them. V, J and clone size reflect that table, while D and trimming were determined from the DNA. In the table there are some 40,000 clones, more than 70% of which are singletons. The CDR3 is 14 amino acids. Germline CDR1 is SEHNR and CDR2 is FQNEAQ (reference sequence). V was clipped by 5 bases and J by 10 bases; unmatched bases: 7. This clone has just a few counts. Sequenced material: peripheral blood. The TCR was taken from a human donor in a cohort sampled during active COVID-19. This sequence joins TRBV7-9 and TRBJ1-6; 8 bases fit TRBD1. The CDR3, as DNA: TGTGCCAGCAGCATGGACAGGGTCGCGTCACCCCTCCACTTT. It codes for CASSMDRVASPLHF.